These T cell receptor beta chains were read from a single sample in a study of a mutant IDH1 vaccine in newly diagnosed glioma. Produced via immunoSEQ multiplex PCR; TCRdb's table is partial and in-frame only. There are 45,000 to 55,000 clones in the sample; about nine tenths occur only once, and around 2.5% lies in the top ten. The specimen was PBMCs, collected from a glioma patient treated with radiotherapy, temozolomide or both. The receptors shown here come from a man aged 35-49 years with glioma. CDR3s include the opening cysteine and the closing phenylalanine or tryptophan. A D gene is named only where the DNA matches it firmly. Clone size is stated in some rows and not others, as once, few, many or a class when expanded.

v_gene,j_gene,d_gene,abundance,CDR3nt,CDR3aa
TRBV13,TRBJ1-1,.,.,TGTGCCAGCAGAGCCGCCGAGGGCATTGAAGCTTTCTTT,CASRAAEGIEAFF
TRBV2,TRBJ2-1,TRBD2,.,TGTGCCAGCAGTCTCCTAGCGGGAAAGCAGTTCTTC,CASSLLAGKQFF
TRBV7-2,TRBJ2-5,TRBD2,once,TGTGCCAGCAGACAAAGACTAGCGGGAGACGAGACCCAGTACTTC,CASRQRLAGDETQYF
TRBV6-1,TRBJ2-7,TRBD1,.,TGTGCCACTCCGGACAGGGTCCCCTACGAGCAGTACTTC,CATPDRVPYEQYF
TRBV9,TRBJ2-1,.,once,TGTGCCAGCAGCGCATATCCCGGAGGGGGGAATGAGCAGTTCTTC,CASSAYPGGGNEQFF
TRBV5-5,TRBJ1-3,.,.,TGTGCCAGCAGCTTGCGGGCCGACTCTGGAAACACCATATATTTT,CASSLRADSGNTIYF
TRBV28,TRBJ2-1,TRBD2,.,TGTGCCAGCAGGCCTATAGCGGGAGGGCTCAATGAGCAGTTCTTC,CASRPIAGGLNEQFF
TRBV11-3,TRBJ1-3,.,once,TGTGCCAGCAGCTTAGATGGGGCGTCTGGAAACACCATATATTTT,CASSLDGASGNTIYF
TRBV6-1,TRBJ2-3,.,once,TGTGCCAGCAGTGAAGCGCAGTGGCAGGGGAGCACAGATACGCAGTATTTT,CASSEAQWQGSTDTQYF
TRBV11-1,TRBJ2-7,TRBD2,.,TGTGCCAGCAGACTAGCGGAGGGCGGCTACGAGCAGTACTTC,CASRLAEGGYEQYF
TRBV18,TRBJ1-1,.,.,TGTGCCAGCTCTGAGGGGGGGAACACTGAAGCTTTCTTT,CASSEGGNTEAFF
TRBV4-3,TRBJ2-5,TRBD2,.,TGCGCCAGCAGCCAAGATAATAGCGGGAGGAAAGAGACCCAGTACTTC,CASSQDNSGRKETQYF
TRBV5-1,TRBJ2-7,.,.,TGCGCCAGCAGCGTAGCTACCCCCGGGCAAGCCTACGAGCAGTACTTC,CASSVATPGQAYEQYF
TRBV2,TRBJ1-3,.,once,TGTGCCAGAGACAGGAACTCTGGAAACACCATATATTTT,CARDRNSGNTIYF
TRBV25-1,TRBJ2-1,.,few,TGTGCCAGCAGTGAAATTCGAGGGGGGCAGTTCTTC,CASSEIRGGQFF
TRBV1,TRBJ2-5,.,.,TGCACCAGCAGCCAAGATCGATCCTGGCGGGAGACCCAGTACTTC,CTSSQDRSWRETQYF
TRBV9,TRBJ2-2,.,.,TGTGCCAGCAGCGAGATGACCGGGGAGCTGTTTTTT,CASSEMTGELFF
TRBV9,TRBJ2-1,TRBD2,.,TGTGCCAGCAGCGTAGGAGCGGGAGGCTACAATGAGCAGTTCTTC,CASSVGAGGYNEQFF
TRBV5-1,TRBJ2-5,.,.,TGCGCCAGCAGCGCCCCGGACCAGGCAGAGACCCAGTACTTC,CASSAPDQAETQYF
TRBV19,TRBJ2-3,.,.,TGTGCCAGTAGTATGGCCAGGACCACAGATACGCAGTATTTT,CASSMARTTDTQYF
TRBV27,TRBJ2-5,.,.,TGTGCCAGCACCATCCGGGTGGGAGAGACCCAGTACTTC,CASTIRVGETQYF
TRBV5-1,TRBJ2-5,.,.,TGCGCCAGCAGTCGGGACTCCCAAGAGACCCAGTACTTC,CASSRDSQETQYF
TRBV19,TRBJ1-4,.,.,TGTGCCAGTAGTATAGATCTGCTGGACACCGGGGGAAAACTGTTTTTT,CASSIDLLDTGGKLFF
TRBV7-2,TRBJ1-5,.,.,TGTGCCAGCAGCTTAGGATTCGGAGTTAGCAATCAGCCCCAGCATTTT,CASSLGFGVSNQPQHF
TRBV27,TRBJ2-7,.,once,TGTGCCAGCAGTTTATCCGGGGCAGTGCCACTTTACGAGCAGTACTTC,CASSLSGAVPLYEQYF
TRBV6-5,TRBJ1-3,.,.,TGTGCCAGCAGTTACAAGGCGGGCTCTGGAAACACCATATATTTT,CASSYKAGSGNTIYF
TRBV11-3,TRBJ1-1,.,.,TGTGCCAGCAGCCCCTACAGGGTAGCTTTCTTT,CASSPYRVAFF
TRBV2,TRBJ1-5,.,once,TGTGCCAGCAGTGACATGGGGTTCGGGAGCAATCAGCCCCAGCATTTT,CASSDMGFGSNQPQHF
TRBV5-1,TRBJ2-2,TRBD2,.,TGCGCCAGCAGCTCAAGACCTCTAGCGGGAGCCGGGGAGCTGTTTTTT,CASSSRPLAGAGELFF
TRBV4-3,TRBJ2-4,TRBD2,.,TGCGCCAGCAGCCAAGATCGGGGGGGGTCCAAAAACATTCAGTACTTC,CASSQDRGGSKNIQYF
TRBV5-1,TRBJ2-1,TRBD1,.,TGCGCCAGCAGCCTGATACCATGGACAGGGGGCAATGAGCAGTTCTTC,CASSLIPWTGGNEQFF
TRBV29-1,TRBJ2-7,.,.,TGCAGCGTTGCCAGGGATTCCCTCTACGAGCAGTACTTC,CSVARDSLYEQYF
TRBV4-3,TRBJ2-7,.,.,TGCGCCAGCAGCCAAGACAGACTAGGTGGATCTCAGTACTTC,CASSQDRLGGSQYF
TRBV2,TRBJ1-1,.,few,TGTGCCAGCAGTGAGGTCGGCTCCTCGATTGAAGCTTTCTTT,CASSEVGSSIEAFF
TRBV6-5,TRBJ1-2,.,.,TGTGCCAGCAGTTACGGGCCGATTGGGGGCTACACCTTC,CASSYGPIGGYTF
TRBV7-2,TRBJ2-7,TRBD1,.,TGTGCCAGCAGCCGACGACAGGGGGCGGTAGACGAGCAGTACTTC,CASSRRQGAVDEQYF
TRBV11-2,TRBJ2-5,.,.,TGTGCCAGCAGCTTAAGCAACAGGGTTGGAGAGACCCAGTACTTC,CASSLSNRVGETQYF
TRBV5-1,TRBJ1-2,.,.,TGCGCCAGCAGCCCGGCGGACAGACCTTCTGGGGGCTACACCTTC,CASSPADRPSGGYTF
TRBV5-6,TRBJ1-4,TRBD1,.,TGTGCCAGCAGCTTGCTACAGGGGGCAACTAATGAAAAACTGTTTTTT,CASSLLQGATNEKLFF
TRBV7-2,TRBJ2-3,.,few,TGTGCCAGCAGCTTAGCGACTTTCACAGATACGCAGTATTTT,CASSLATFTDTQYF
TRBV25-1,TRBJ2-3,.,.,TGTGCCAGCAGGGTGTCAGATACGCAGTATTTT,CASRVSDTQYF
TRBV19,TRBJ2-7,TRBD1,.,TGTGCCAGTAGTATTTGGGCCGCCGGGACAGGGGCCGAGCAGTACTTC,CASSIWAAGTGAEQYF
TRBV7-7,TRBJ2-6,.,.,TGTGCTAGCAGCTCCGGGTCTGGGGCCAACGTCCTGACTTTC,CASSSGSGANVLTF
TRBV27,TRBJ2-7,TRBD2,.,TGTGCCAGCAGTTTATGGGGAAGCGGGAGTTCCCTCTACGAGCAGTACTTC,CASSLWGSGSSLYEQYF
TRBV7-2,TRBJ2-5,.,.,TGTGCCAGCAGCTTAAATGGCCCAGGGATGTCCGAGACCCAGTACTTC,CASSLNGPGMSETQYF
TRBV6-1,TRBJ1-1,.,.,TGTGCCAGCAGTGATCTGGGAGCGGTTCGGACTGAAGCTTTCTTT,CASSDLGAVRTEAFF
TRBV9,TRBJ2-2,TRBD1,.,TGTGCCAGCAGCGGGGGACAGGGGAGAACCGGGGAGCTGTTTTTT,CASSGGQGRTGELFF
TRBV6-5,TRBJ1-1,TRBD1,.,TGTGCCAGCAGTGAAGACAGGGTCAACACTGAAGCTTTCTTT,CASSEDRVNTEAFF
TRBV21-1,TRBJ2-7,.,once,TGTGCCAGCAGCTTGACGCTGGTGGGCGAGCAGTACTTC,CASSLTLVGEQYF
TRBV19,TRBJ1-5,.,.,TGTGCCAGTAGTATATGGGGCCGGTATAGCAATCAGCCCCAGCATTTT,CASSIWGRYSNQPQHF
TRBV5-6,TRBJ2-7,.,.,TGTGCCAGCTACCTCCATGGGGAGCAGTACTTC,CASYLHGEQYF
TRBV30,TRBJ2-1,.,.,TGTGCCTGGGATTCCCGGGACTTTGTGTTCTGGCCAAGCTCCTACAATGAGCAGTTCTTC,CAWDSRDFVFWPSSYNEQFF
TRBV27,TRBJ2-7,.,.,TGTGCCAGCAGTTTAGGCCAGAAGTACGAGCAGTACTTC,CASSLGQKYEQYF
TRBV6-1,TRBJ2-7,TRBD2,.,TGTGCCAGCAGTATTGAAGCGGGAGTCTACGAGCAGTACTTC,CASSIEAGVYEQYF
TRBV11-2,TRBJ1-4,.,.,TGTGCCAGCAGCCCTGCAGGACAGAATAATGAAAAACTGTTTTTT,CASSPAGQNNEKLFF
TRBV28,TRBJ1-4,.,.,TGTGCCAGCAGTTTGGGGGGGTCGGTGTTTTTT,CASSLGGSVFF